This entry features one TCR beta chain sequence. The target of this receptor is not known. Base-call qualities are not available, and no considerably larger clone is one nucleotide away. The method behind the library was the immunoSEQ multiplex PCR assay. The study's processing was this. To diagnose cytomegalovirus status from the catalog of TCR beta chain sequences, a statistical classification framework was built. In its TCRdb copy, this immuneACCESS table keeps in-frame sequences only and misses some clones. Where compared with another copy, unresolved V genes explain less than half of these, and the others have no known cause. For V, J and clone size, that table is used; D and trimming come from the DNA. This sample gives roughly 68,000 clones in total; roughly 96% of them show up just once. Of the sample, under 2.5% falls within the top ten clones. The data derive from a study of cytomegalovirus exposure and HLA in healthy donors (dated by TCRdb to about 2017). Broadly, across the study: According to a later analysis, the 120 validation repertoires were produced on the same platform as the roughly 700 repertoires of the first cohort. The aim of the study was to test whether cataloging public T cell receptors could identify signatures of past pathogen exposure. Besides the first cohort of 666 subjects, a separate validation cohort made up of roughly 120 different subjects was used. To predict cytomegalovirus infection status, the study brought together high-throughput TCR immunosequencing, statistical association of individual TCRs with disease status, and machine learning.

The donors were included in the validation cohort of approximately 120 subjects, a group kept apart from the roughly 730-subject first cohort. The paper as a whole reports these results and caveats: A few of the identified cytomegalovirus-associated TCR beta chains were confirmed in vitro to be specific for cytomegalovirus antigens. The study listed 164 TCR beta chains as associated with cytomegalovirus. Across donors, most TCR sequences were observed very rarely, whereas some public TCRs were present in many individuals. A later analysis lacked HLA typing for the validation cohort, so it scored co-occurrence in that cohort across all 120 repertoires. Subsequent analysis determined that TCRs grouped into clusters in the first cohort also showed a tendency toward co-occurrence across the 120 or so validation repertoires, and about 94% of cluster scores exceeded 0. It was suggested by the authors that the approach could potentially be generalized to other disease states and immunological phenotypes. Cytomegalovirus status was reported to be diagnosed by the classifier with high specificity and sensitivity in both the original and validation cohorts.

There are 15 amino acids in the CDR3, from cysteine to phenylalanine inclusive. Of all the DNA, just the CDR3 is kept, 45 bases in frame from base 1. Sequences SGHDT (CDR1) and YYEEEE (CDR2) are obtained from the germline V gene. V drops 1 base and J drops 6 bases, leaving 16 bases in between. This chain is built from TRBV5-6 and TRBJ1-1; the best D guess is TRBD1, with 6 bases matching. The origin of this receptor is a man aged 18-30 years in good health and CMV-seronegative. Sequencing was done on a sample of PBMCs. At the DNA level, the sequence is TGTGCCAGCAGCTTGACTCTGACAGGAAGGGCTGAAGCTTTCTTT. Its protein reads: CASSLTLTGRAEAFF.